Given below is one T cell receptor (beta chain) in context. This sample is part of a study of blood T cell repertoires in COVID-19. Overall study: Specimens from acute and convalescent COVID-19 originated in the United States, Italy and Spain. T cells, B-cell-depleted T cells, or PBMCs provided the cDNA or gDNA that served as material.

Trimming stripped 6 bases from V and 3 bases from J, with 15 bases between. Germline V gives CDR1 SGHKS, CDR2 YYEKEE (reference sequence). The CDR3 extends over 15 amino acids. Authors' processing steps: Amplification of reference gene primers was used by the study to estimate nucleated cell counts. TCRdb keeps only in-frame clones here, not all; method: immunoSEQ multiplex PCR. The V and J calls and clone size come from that table; D and trimming were worked out from the DNA. The data hold 350,000 or so clones, with approximately 89% observed a single time. The Seattle patients, enrolled during active infection, were followed longitudinally.

V and J are TRBV5-5 and TRBJ1-4; D is undetermined. The sample comprised peripheral blood. The TCR comes from a woman aged 60 to 75 with COVID-19, enrolled during active disease. CDR3 bases: TGTGCCAGCACCCTCGAGGCCCGGTCTAATGAAAAACTGTTTTTT. Translating gives CASTLEARSNEKLFF.